The source of this T cell receptor beta chain is a study of T cells in localized non-small cell lung cancer. Study outcomes and limitations: The study detected a median about 60 of the top 100 tumor clones in adjacent lung. Peak T cell clonality was found in uninvolved adjacent lung, exceeding tumor.

Points on this clone: Its cognate antigen is unknown.

Assay: immunoSEQ multiplex PCR; the TCRdb copy retains only in-frame clones and omits some. The table lists around 41,000 clones, approximately 80% of them singletons. Per the germline V gene, CDR1 is SNHLY and CDR2 is FYNNEI. V gave up 6 bases and J gave up 0 bases; unmatched junction bases: 6. The CDR3 length is 15 residues. Sequenced material: PBMCs, taken before any cancer treatment. This sequence was found in a man between 40 and 70 years old with stage II lung adenocarcinoma. V and J are TRBV2 and TRBJ2-7, with 9 bases matching TRBD1. CDR3 bases: TGTGCCAGCAGCTTGGACAGGGGCAGCTCCTACGAGCAGTACTTC. This encodes CASSLDRGSSYEQYF.